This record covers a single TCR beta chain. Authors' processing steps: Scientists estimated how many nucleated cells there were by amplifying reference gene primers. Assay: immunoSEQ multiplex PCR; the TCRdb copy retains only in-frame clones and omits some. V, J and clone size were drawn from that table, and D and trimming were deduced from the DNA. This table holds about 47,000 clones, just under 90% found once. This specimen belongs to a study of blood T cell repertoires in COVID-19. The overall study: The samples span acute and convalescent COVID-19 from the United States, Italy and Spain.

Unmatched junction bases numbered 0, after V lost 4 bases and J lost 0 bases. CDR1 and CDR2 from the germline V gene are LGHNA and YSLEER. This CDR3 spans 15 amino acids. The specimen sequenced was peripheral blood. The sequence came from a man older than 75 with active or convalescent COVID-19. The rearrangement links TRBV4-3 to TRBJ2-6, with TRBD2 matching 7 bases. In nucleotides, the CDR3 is TGCGCCAGCAGCCCGGGGGGCTCTGGGGCCAACGTCCTGACTTTC. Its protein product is CASSPGGSGANVLTF.